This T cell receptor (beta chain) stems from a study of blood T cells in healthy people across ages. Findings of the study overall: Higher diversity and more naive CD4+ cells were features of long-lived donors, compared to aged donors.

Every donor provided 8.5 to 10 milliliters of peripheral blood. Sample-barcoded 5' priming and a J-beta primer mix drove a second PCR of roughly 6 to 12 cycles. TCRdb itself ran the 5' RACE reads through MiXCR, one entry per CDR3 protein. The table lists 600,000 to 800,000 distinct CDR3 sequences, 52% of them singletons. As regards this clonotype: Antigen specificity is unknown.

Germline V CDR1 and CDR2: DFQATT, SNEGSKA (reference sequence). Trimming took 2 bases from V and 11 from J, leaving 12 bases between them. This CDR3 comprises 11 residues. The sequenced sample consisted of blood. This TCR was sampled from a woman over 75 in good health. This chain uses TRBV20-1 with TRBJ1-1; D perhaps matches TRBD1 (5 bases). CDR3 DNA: TGCAGTGCTAGACCGGGGGAAATGGCTTTCTTT. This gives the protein CSARPGEMAFF.